Each of the 23 T cell receptor beta chains below was sequenced from the same sample in a study of blood T cell repertoires in COVID-19. Sequencing used immunoSEQ multiplex PCR; TCRdb keeps in-frame clones, though not all of them. Of some 160,000 clones listed, 70% to 90% were seen once; the top ten hold roughly 8.8%. Input material: peripheral blood. The receptors were gathered from an elderly woman with COVID-19, enrolled during active disease.

The chain couples TRBV3-1 (or the pseudogene TRBV3-2) to TRBJ2-3, with D maybe TRBD1 (5 bases). The V gene's germline CDR1 is LGHDT and CDR2 YNNKEL (reference sequence). Between the trimmed V and J ends, which lost 4 bases and 4 bases, there was a span of 12 bases. The CDR3 spans 14 residues. The CDR3 reads CASSPSWGPDTQYF. The CDR3 region has the DNA TGTGCCAGCAGCCCGAGCTGGGGCCCAGATACGCAGTATTTT.

The chain links TRBV9 to TRBJ1-1; D may be TRBD1 (5 bases). The CDR3 runs to 19 residues. Germline V gene data show CDR1 as SGDLS and CDR2 as YYNGEE. V lost 1 base and J lost 4, with 26 bases in between. CDR3 sequence reads: CASSVIKAGETPFGTEAFF. DNA for the CDR3: TGTGCCAGCAGCGTAATAAAGGCGGGGGAGACCCCATTCGGCACTGAAGCTTTCTTT. Full variable domain (missing parts from reference TRBV9 and TRBJ1-1): DSGVTQTPKHLITATGQRVTLRCSPRSGDLSVYWYQQSLDQGLQFLIQYYNGEERAKGNILERFSAQQFPDLHSELNLSSLELGDSALYFCASSVIKAGETPFGTEAFFGQGTRLTVV.

This clone was found many times. V and J are TRBV19 and TRBJ1-2, with a weak D call TRBD1 (6 bases). Trimming stripped 6 bases from V and 2 bases from J, with 16 bases between. Germline-derived CDR1 and CDR2 are LNHDA and SQIVND (reference sequence). The CDR3 totals 15 residues. The CDR3: CASRTQTGRNYGYTF. In nucleotides, the CDR3 is TGTGCCAGTAGAACCCAAACAGGGCGCAACTATGGCTACACCTTC.

This clone was picked up a small number of times. The rearrangement links TRBV3-1 (or the pseudogene TRBV3-2) to TRBJ1-6; D possibly corresponds to TRBD1 (5 bases). The CDR3 loop spans 15 amino acids. Germline-derived CDR1 and CDR2 are LGHDT and YNNKEL (reference sequence). The germline V and J ends were trimmed by 4 bases and 0 bases, with 7 bases remaining between them. CDR3 region: CASSPGGSYNSPLHF. In nucleotides, the CDR3 is TGTGCCAGCAGCCCCGGGGGCTCCTATAATTCACCCCTCCACTTT.

The chain links TRBV9 to TRBJ1-1; D is possibly TRBD1 (6 bases). The germline V and J ends were trimmed by 4 bases and 3 bases, with 16 bases remaining between them. Germline CDR1 SGDLS, CDR2 YYNGEE. This CDR3 has 15 amino acids. CDR3 amino acids: CASSPRTEDYTEAFF. CDR3 DNA: TGTGCCAGCAGCCCCAGGACAGAGGACTACACTGAAGCTTTCTTT.

The chain combines TRBV6-5 with TRBJ1-2; 9 nucleotides line up with TRBD1. The CDR3 is 15 amino acids. With 10 bases clipped from V and 6 bases from J, the junction kept 15 bases outside the gene matches. Germline V gives CDR1 MNHEY, CDR2 SVGAGI. CDR3 region: CATLRGTGYVDGYTF. DNA of the CDR3: TGTGCCACCCTGCGGGGGACAGGGTATGTGGATGGCTACACCTTC.

The gene calls are TRBV5-6 and TRBJ2-1, with D possibly matching TRBD1 (6 bases). Germline V gene data show CDR1 as SGHDT and CDR2 as YYEEEE. Trimming left V 1 base short and J 1 base short, with 9 bases between. The CDR3 sequence is 15 residues long. CDR3 DNA sequence: TGTGCCAGCAGCTTGAATCAGGGGTCCTACAATGAGCAGTTCTTC. This gives the protein CASSLNQGSYNEQFF.

This sequence joins TRBV4-2 and TRBJ2-1, with 13 bases fitting TRBD2. V dropped 0 bases and J dropped 4; count of bases not matched to a gene: 6. This CDR3 spans 18 amino acids. Germline CDR1 LGHNA, CDR2 YNFKEQ. The CDR3 DNA is TGTGCCAGCAGCCAAGATACTGGACTAGCGGGGGTGTACAATGAGCAGTTCTTC. Residues: CASSQDTGLAGVYNEQFF.

The chain recombines TRBV9 with TRBJ2-5; 7 bases line up with TRBD2. The CDR3 covers 16 residues. CDR1 SGDLS and CDR2 YYNGEE come from the germline V gene. J gave up 5 bases and V 0 bases, and 10 bases lay outside the gene matches. CDR3 residues: CASSVGGGGVWETQYF. CDR3 sequence (DNA): TGTGCCAGCAGCGTAGGCGGGGGAGGTGTGTGGGAGACCCAGTACTTC.

The chain has TRBV18 and TRBJ2-7, with unresolved D. Germline assignment: CDR1 KGHSH and CDR2 LQKENI. The CDR3 has 14 residues. V lost 6 bases, J lost 3 bases, and 15 bases lay in between. This chain's CDR3 is CASSVRANLYEQYF. CDR3 nucleotide sequence: TGTGCCAGCTCTGTTCGAGCGAACCTCTACGAGCAGTACTTC.

The chain links TRBV27 to TRBJ2-7, with a possible D match to TRBD1 (6 bases). The CDR3 loop spans 15 amino acids. The germline V and J ends were trimmed by 2 bases and 1 base, with 12 bases remaining between them. Germline-derived CDR1 and CDR2 are MNHEY and SMNVEV (reference sequence). The DNA of the CDR3 is TGTGCCAGCAGTTTAACAGGGTCCATATCCTACGAGCAGTACTTC. Translating it yields CASSLTGSISYEQYF.

The chain links TRBV19 to TRBJ1-2; the match to TRBD1 covers 9 bases. CDR1 and CDR2 from the germline V gene are LNHDA and SQIVND (reference sequence). The CDR3 covers 15 residues. V lost 7 bases and J lost 6; bases outside the gene matches: 12. The CDR3 here is CASTTEGQGRNGYTF. Written as DNA, the CDR3 is TGTGCCAGTACCACCGAGGGACAGGGTCGGAATGGCTACACCTTC.

The V and J genes are TRBV5-1 and TRBJ2-5; D not certain. Germline V gives CDR1 SGHRS, CDR2 YFSETQ. Trimming pared 1 base from V and 4 bases from J, leaving 8 bases between. The CDR3 contains 13 residues. The CDR3 coding sequence is TGCGCCAGCAGCTTGCAGTCAGGAGAGACCCAGTACTTC. This gives the protein CASSLQSGETQYF.

This sequence joins TRBV19 and TRBJ1-3; D unresolved. The germline gives CDR1 LNHDA, CDR2 SQIVND (reference sequence). V was clipped by 5 bases and J by 0 bases, with 14 bases between them. The CDR3 is made up of 16 amino acids. CDR3 region: CASSVQGVDSGNTIYF. CDR3 bases: TGTGCCAGTAGTGTACAAGGAGTTGACTCTGGAAACACCATATATTTT. Supplemented by reference TRBV19 and TRBJ1-3, the full variable domain reads DGGITQSPKYLFRKEGQNVTLSCEQNLNHDAMYWYRQDPGQGLRLIYYSQIVNDFQKGDIAEGYSVSREKKESFPLTVTSAQKNPTAFYLCASSVQGVDSGNTIYFGEGSWLTVV.

The chain has TRBV19 and TRBJ2-3; TRBD2 aligns across 8 bases. This CDR3 comprises 16 residues. From germline, CDR1 is LNHDA and CDR2 SQIVND (reference sequence). Trimming removed 5 bases from V and 7 bases from J; junction bases left unmatched: 14. The CDR3 protein is CASSGIAAGVVNTQYF. CDR3 in DNA: TGTGCCAGTAGTGGAATTGCAGCGGGAGTTGTGAATACGCAGTATTTT.

This clone was recorded a few times. The chain has TRBV4-1 and TRBJ2-7; TRBD2 matches 11 bases. There are 17 residues in the CDR3. The ends lost 2 bases at V and 3 bases at J; junction bases unmatched: 9. The germline V gene has CDR1 MGHRA and CDR2 YSYEKL. CDR3 sequence: CASSQPIAGGVGYEQYF. Here the CDR3 DNA reads TGCGCCAGCAGCCAACCTATAGCGGGAGGGGTTGGCTACGAGCAGTACTTC.

This clone was seen just once. The chain has TRBV5-1 and TRBJ1-2; D not certain. The CDR3 is 13 amino acids. The V gene lost 7 bases and the J gene lost 8 bases, with 18 bases spanning the gap. Looked up from germline, CDR1 is SGHRS and CDR2 is YFSETQ. The CDR3 region is CASLAPGGQGYTF. The CDR3 coding sequence is TGCGCCAGCCTGGCACCCGGCGGGCAAGGCTACACCTTC.

This clone was counted only a few times. The CDR3 bases are TGTGCCAGCACCCCTTCGCCAGTTCGCGGCTACACCTTC. Translation gives CASTPSPVRGYTF. V is TRBV7-9 and J is TRBJ1-2; D uncertain. Trimming removed 7 bases at V and 8 bases at J, with 17 bases between. The V gene's germline CDR1 is SEHNR and CDR2 FQNEAQ (reference sequence). The CDR3 length is 13 residues.

V and J are TRBV5-1 and TRBJ1-4; TRBD1 matches 7 bases. Germline V gene lookup returns CDR1 SGHRS and CDR2 YFSETQ. The CDR3 runs 15 residues. The V gene end was trimmed by 0 bases and the J gene end by 12 bases; junction bases not matched to a gene: 11. The DNA of the CDR3 is TGCGCCAGCAGCTTGGACTGGGACAGCTCGGGAGAACTGTTTTTT. Translation gives CASSLDWDSSGELFF.

This clone was seen only a few times. V gene TRBV12-3 or TRBV12-4 combines with J gene TRBJ2-3, with D tentatively TRBD1 (6 bases). V was shortened by 8 bases and J by 4 bases, with 13 bases between the two germline ends. The CDR3 length is 13 residues. The DNA for the CDR3 is TGTGCCAGCTCGGGACACACGGCAGATACGCAGTATTTT. The encoded protein is CASSGHTADTQYF.

This clone was counted only a few times. The chain uses TRBV5-4 and TRBJ1-6, with TRBD1 as a possible D gene (6 bases). The V end was cut by 5 bases, the J end by 5 bases, with 11 bases between. Germline CDR1 and CDR2: SGHNT and YYREEE (reference sequence). This CDR3 contains 14 residues. The CDR3 DNA follows: TGTGCCAGCAGGCCGGGACAAGATAATTCACCCCTCCACTTT. Translated, it gives CASRPGQDNSPLHF. The whole variable domain, remainder taken from reference TRBV5-4 and TRBJ1-6, is ETGVTQSPTHLIKTRGQQVTLRCSSQSGHNTVSWYQQALGQGPQFIFQYYREEENGRGNFPPRFSGLQFPNYSSELNVNALELDDSALYLCASRPGQDNSPLHFGNGTRLTVT.

The chain combines TRBV10-3 with TRBJ2-1; TRBD1 aligns across 7 bases. CDR1 and CDR2 (germline): ENHRY, SYGVKD. Trimming removed 4 bases from V and 9 bases from J; junction bases left unmatched: 15. The CDR3 has 16 amino acids. The CDR3 sequence is CAISVVTGLPGGEQFF. CDR3 DNA: TGTGCCATCAGTGTGGTAACGGGCCTCCCAGGGGGTGAGCAGTTCTTC.

Comment on this clone: One junction end does not reproduce the germline sequence, and a read error may be involved. V usage is TRBV6-5 and J usage is TRBJ1-2; the match to TRBD1 covers 9 bases. The CDR3 covers 13 residues. In germline, CDR1 is MNHEY, CDR2 SVGAGI. CDR3 sequence: CASSYTNRDRVLF. The CDR3, as DNA: TGTGCCAGCAGTTACACAAATCGGGACAGGGTTCTCTTC.